These T cell receptor beta chains were read from a single sample in a study of T cell responses to AZD1222 COVID-19 vaccine. Using immunoSEQ multiplex PCR, the repertoire was profiled, and TCRdb retains in-frame clones only, with some absent. The sample includes more than 85,000 clones, approximately 91% of them seen just once. The source was peripheral blood, collected on day 0 of AZD1222 vaccination. The receptor source for this set is an adult in good health. The conserved cysteine and the conserved F or W are not part of the CDR3 here. The order of the fields is V gene, J gene, CDR3 protein.

v_call: TRBV11-3
j_call: TRBJ1-1
cdr3_aa: ASSLGDRMYTEAF

v_call: TRBV7-9
j_call: TRBJ1-2
cdr3_aa: ASSTPIVGYT

v_call: TRBV19
j_call: TRBJ2-2
cdr3_aa: ASSIDIGLGGAYTGELF

v_call: TRBV4-1
j_call: TRBJ2-7
cdr3_aa: ASSQPRAGGSSYEQY

v_call: TRBV5-1
j_call: TRBJ2-3
cdr3_aa: ASSLPRGQGEDTQY

v_call: TRBV18
j_call: TRBJ1-4
cdr3_aa: ASSPGRGEKLF

v_call: TRBV6-5
j_call: TRBJ1-1
cdr3_aa: ASSYLRDRGTEAF

v_call: TRBV18
j_call: TRBJ1-1
cdr3_aa: ASSPRQGHTEAF

v_call: TRBV2
j_call: TRBJ1-5
cdr3_aa: ASSDWDKDQPQH

v_call: TRBV18
j_call: TRBJ2-2
cdr3_aa: ASWAGSNTGELF

v_call: TRBV7-8
j_call: TRBJ1-1
cdr3_aa: ASSLPRGQNTEAF

v_call: TRBV3-1/TRBV3-2
j_call: TRBJ2-3
cdr3_aa: ASSLAGVTDTQY

v_call: TRBV19
j_call: TRBJ2-1
cdr3_aa: ASSIGPGQGYNEQF

v_call: TRBV7-3
j_call: TRBJ2-5
cdr3_aa: ASSPTASLQETQY

v_call: TRBV28
j_call: TRBJ2-1
cdr3_aa: ASSLASGRIEQF

v_call: TRBV4-1
j_call: TRBJ1-5
cdr3_aa: ASSQQAASNQPQH

v_call: TRBV10-3
j_call: TRBJ2-7
cdr3_aa: AITAGGQTYEQY

v_call: TRBV2
j_call: TRBJ2-3
cdr3_aa: ASSVGGLSTDTQY

v_call: TRBV15
j_call: TRBJ1-6
cdr3_aa: ATSRDFRGPNSPLH

v_call: TRBV5-1
j_call: TRBJ2-1
cdr3_aa: ASSLAASGGEQF

v_call: TRBV6-5
j_call: TRBJ1-4
cdr3_aa: ASRDGDRGEKLF

v_call: TRBV6-2/TRBV6-3
j_call: TRBJ1-1
cdr3_aa: ASSDPASSLFRGIAF

v_call: TRBV10-1
j_call: TRBJ1-2
cdr3_aa: ASSESRKYGYT

v_call: TRBV27
j_call: TRBJ2-3
cdr3_aa: ASRRPGSPDTQY

v_call: TRBV7-8
j_call: TRBJ1-5
cdr3_aa: ASSPRFLGTGETQPQH

v_call: TRBV15
j_call: TRBJ1-5
cdr3_aa: ATSRDRARNQPQH

v_call: TRBV7-9
j_call: TRBJ2-1
cdr3_aa: ASRGPSGRENNEQF

v_call: TRBV6-2/TRBV6-3
j_call: TRBJ1-1
cdr3_aa: ASSYAGGANTEAF

v_call: TRBV24-1
j_call: TRBJ1-5
cdr3_aa: ATSDPRGPRNQPQH

v_call: TRBV7-9
j_call: TRBJ1-5
cdr3_aa: ASRRSNPSNQPQH

v_call: TRBV7-8
j_call: TRBJ2-6
cdr3_aa: ASSLAQLGASANVLT

v_call: TRBV18
j_call: TRBJ2-5
cdr3_aa: ASSPPGRSAQY

v_call: TRBV19
j_call: TRBJ1-2
cdr3_aa: ASSMPLQGANYGYT

v_call: TRBV30
j_call: TRBJ2-7
cdr3_aa: AWSVSGREQY

v_call: TRBV5-8
j_call: TRBJ2-7
cdr3_aa: ASSLLDSPIRQY